This passage covers 25 T cell receptor beta chains from one sample sequenced in a study of CD4 T cells in relation to SARS-CoV-2 and coronaviruses. These receptors' antigens are unknown. This table comes from immunoSEQ multiplex PCR, and its TCRdb copy is limited to in-frame clones, with some not included. The sample holds about 22,000 clones, about 70% seen once. Unexposed donor CD4+ T cells date from about 2011-2019, before the COVID-19 pandemic. After approximately ten days of culture, CD4+ T cells were isolated. Sequenced input: CD4+ T cells from PBMCs, cultured in vitro. All receptors come from a human donor in good health.

This chain links TRBV3-1 (or the pseudogene TRBV3-2) with TRBJ1-6; D gene uncertain. Deletions cut 1 base from V and 7 bases from J, with 11 bases between. This CDR3 spans 15 amino acids. Germline CDR1 and CDR2: LGHDT and YNNKEL (reference sequence). This CDR3 is CASSQGSEGNSPLHF. The CDR3 DNA sequence: TGTGCCAGCAGCCAAGGTAGTGAGGGAAATTCACCCCTCCACTTT.

This clone was seen a few times. V and J are TRBV2 and TRBJ1-2; 9 bases line up with TRBD1. The junction had 4 bases not matched to a gene; V was cut back by 6 bases and J by 5 bases. This CDR3 region has 13 residues. From germline, CDR1 is SNHLY and CDR2 FYNNEI. For the CDR3, the DNA is TGTGCCAGCAGCCCGGGACAGGGATATGGCTACACCTTC. Its protein product is CASSPGQGYGYTF.

The rearrangement uses TRBV28 and TRBJ1-2; D gene ambiguous. CDR3 size: 12 residues. Germline V gene lookup returns CDR1 MDHEN and CDR2 SYDVKM. With 5 bases removed from V and 2 bases from J, the gap between germline ends came to 6 bases. CDR3 in amino acids: CASSDTNYGYTF. The CDR3 nucleotides read TGTGCCAGCAGTGATACCAACTATGGCTACACCTTC.

The chain couples TRBV6-5 to TRBJ2-2; TRBD1 is a possible D gene (8 bases). Trimming stripped 10 bases from V and 6 bases from J, with 15 bases between. There are 13 residues in the CDR3. In germline, CDR1 is MNHEY, CDR2 SVGAGI. CDR3 nucleotide sequence: TGTGCCACCTACAGGGGGGGGGCCGGGGAGCTGTTTTTT. This encodes CATYRGGAGELFF.

The rearrangement joins TRBV2 to TRBJ1-2; D is perhaps TRBD1 (5 bases). Germline V gene lookup returns CDR1 SNHLY and CDR2 FYNNEI. With 6 bases removed from V and 5 bases from J, the gap between germline ends came to 19 bases. This CDR3 comprises 15 residues. CDR3 amino acids: CASRERLIGGYGYTF. The CDR3 region has the DNA TGTGCCAGCAGGGAGCGACTTATCGGGGGGTATGGCTACACCTTC.

The CDR3 DNA follows: TGCGCCAGTGCGACAGGGGGGTATGGCTACACCTTC. It codes for CASATGGYGYTF. The chain links TRBV5-1 to TRBJ1-2; 9 bases agree with TRBD1. CDR1 is SGHRS, CDR2 YFSETQ, per germline. The ends lost 8 bases at V and 5 bases at J; junction bases unmatched: 4. The CDR3 totals 12 residues.

V and J are TRBV18 and TRBJ1-1, with unresolved D. Trimming took off 2 bases at V and 1 base at J, with 11 bases between the two ends. Germline V gene sequence: CDR1 KGHSH, CDR2 LQKENI. This CDR3 spans 15 amino acids. This CDR3 reads CASSPETGPNTEAFF. Here the CDR3 DNA reads TGTGCCAGCTCACCAGAAACCGGACCGAACACTGAAGCTTTCTTT. Supplemented by reference TRBV18 and TRBJ1-1, the full variable domain reads NAGVMQNPRHLVRRRGQEARLRCSPMKGHSHVYWYRQLPEEGLKFMVYLQKENIIDESGMPKERFSAEFPKEGPSILRIQQVVRGDSAAYFCASSPETGPNTEAFFGQGTRLTVV.

CDR3 sequence: CASSRERIDTQYF. In DNA, the CDR3 is TGCGCCAGCAGTAGAGAAAGGATCGATACGCAGTATTTT. The rearrangement joins TRBV5-1 to TRBJ2-3; D is unresolved. Germline V gene sequence: CDR1 SGHRS, CDR2 YFSETQ. Trimming took 5 bases from V and 6 from J, leaving 13 bases between them. The CDR3 runs 13 residues.

In its sample, this clone was seen a few times. V usage is TRBV2 and J usage is TRBJ2-1; TRBD2 matches 10 bases. V lost 6 bases to trimming and J lost 3 bases; unmatched junction nucleotides: 5. Per germline, CDR1 SNHLY and CDR2 FYNNEI. This CDR3 comprises 15 residues. The CDR3 DNA sequence: TGTGCCAGCAGCCTCACTAGCGGGGACTACAATGAGCAGTTCTTC. Translated, it gives CASSLTSGDYNEQFF.

This clone was observed a single time. The chain couples TRBV25-1 to TRBJ2-3, with D unresolved. The V end was cut by 6 bases, the J end by 4 bases, with 5 bases between. Germline lookup yields CDR1 MGHDK and CDR2 SYGVNS. This CDR3 is 11 amino acids long. CDR3 nucleotides: TGTGCCAGCAGAGTTGCAGATACGCAGTATTTT. Protein product: CASRVADTQYF. Full variable domain (outside the CDR3, taken from reference TRBV25-1 and TRBJ2-3): EADIYQTPRYLVIGTGKKITLECSQTMGHDKMYWYQQDPGMELHLIHYSYGVNSTEKGDLSSESTVSRIRTEHFPLTLESARPSHTSQYLCASRVADTQYFGPGTRLTVL.

The rearrangement joins TRBV6-5 to TRBJ1-2; D remains unclear. The V end lost 5 bases, the J end lost 1 base, and 14 bases lay between the germline ends. Germline-derived CDR1 and CDR2 are MNHEY and SVGAGI. The CDR3 totals 15 residues. The CDR3 DNA reads as TGTGCCAGCAGTCGGCAAGTTGGCGGTAACTATGGCTACACCTTC. Translation gives CASSRQVGGNYGYTF.

The genes are TRBV30 and TRBJ1-1; D remains unclear. Trimming left V 4 bases short and J 3 bases short, with 6 bases between. Germline CDR1 reads GTSNPN; CDR2 reads SVGIG (reference sequence). The CDR3 loop spans 11 amino acids. The CDR3 bases are TGTGCCTGGACAACCTACACTGAAGCTTTCTTT. It codes for CAWTTYTEAFF.

The rearrangement joins TRBV7-2 to TRBJ2-5; 9 bases are shared with TRBD2. The CDR3 totals 16 residues. V shed 2 bases, J shed 1 base, and the junction held 5 bases outside the gene matches. CDR1 is SGHTA, CDR2 FQGNSA, per germline. This CDR3 reads CASSLLSSGAQETQYF. The CDR3 DNA is TGTGCCAGCAGCTTATTGTCTAGCGGGGCCCAAGAGACCCAGTACTTC.

The chain links TRBV6-2 or TRBV6-3 to TRBJ2-1; D not certain. Trimming took 6 bases from V and 9 from J, leaving 9 bases between them. The CDR3 loop spans 11 amino acids. Germline V gene data show CDR1 as MNHEY and CDR2 as SVGEGT. The CDR3 sequence is CASRYVGEQFF. CDR3 nucleotide sequence: TGTGCCAGCAGGTACGTTGGTGAGCAGTTCTTC.

V and J are TRBV11-3 and TRBJ2-3, with TRBD2 matching 10 bases. CDR3 length equals 16 residues. Germline trimming cut 3 bases from V and 2 bases from J; bases unmatched to any gene: 5. Germline CDR1 and CDR2: SGHNT and YENEEA. DNA for the CDR3: TGTGCCAGCAGCTTTGTAGCGGGGGGAAACACAGATACGCAGTATTTT. As protein: CASSFVAGGNTDTQYF.

In regard to this clone: One end of the junction is discordant with germline, which a read error may explain. The rearrangement links TRBV13 to TRBJ1-1; D is perhaps TRBD1 (5 bases). Per the germline V gene, CDR1 is PRHDT and CDR2 is FYEKMQ (reference sequence). This CDR3 comprises 14 residues. CDR3 bases: TGTGTCAGCAGCTTAGCGTTGTGGGGCACGGGGGCTTTCTTT. It specifies CVSSLALWGTGAFF.

For the CDR3, the DNA is TGTGCCAGCAGCTCCGCTAACCGCCGATATAATTCACCCCTCCACTTT. Its translation: CASSSANRRYNSPLHF. This chain connects TRBV5-6 to TRBJ1-6; D gene uncertain. The ends were cut back, 3 bases at V and 4 bases at J, with 14 bases in the middle. Germline V gene lookup returns CDR1 SGHDT and CDR2 YYEEEE. The CDR3 length is 16 residues.

The chain has TRBV3-1 (or the pseudogene TRBV3-2) and TRBJ2-7; tentative D call: TRBD2 (5 bases). Trimming left V 1 base short and J 4 bases short, with 8 bases between. Germline V gene sequence: CDR1 LGHDT, CDR2 YNNKEL (reference sequence). This CDR3 is built from 13 residues. CDR3 residues: CASSQGGIYEQYF. The DNA of the CDR3 is TGTGCCAGCAGCCAAGGAGGGATATACGAGCAGTACTTC.

This rearrangement joins TRBV7-8 to TRBJ2-7; D is possibly TRBD2 (6 bases). V was cut by 2 bases and J by 12 bases, with 17 bases left in between. The CDR3 length is 13 residues. Germline V lookup: CDR1 SGHVS, CDR2 FQNEAQ. In DNA, the CDR3 is TGTGCCAGCAGCTTATGGGGACTTCCCCGGCTGTACTTC. Amino acids: CASSLWGLPRLYF. Together with reference TRBV7-8 and TRBJ2-7, the CDR3 gives the full variable domain: GAGVSQSPRYKVAKRGQDVALRCDPISGHVSLFWYQQALGQGPEFLTYFQNEAQLDKSGLPSDRFFAERPEGSVSTLKIQRTQQEDSAVYLCASSLWGLPRLYFGPGTRLTVT.

The chain links TRBV5-8 to TRBJ1-2; 7 nucleotides align to TRBD1. The CDR3 runs 15 residues. Germline assignment: CDR1 SGHTS and CDR2 YDEGEE. V dropped 3 bases and J dropped 8; count of bases not matched to a gene: 13. For the CDR3, the DNA is TGTGCCAGCAGCTCGCTGACAGGGTTATCAGAAGGCTACACCTTC. It specifies CASSSLTGLSEGYTF.

The CDR3 is CASSYISPQASCSGNTIYF. The CDR3 nucleotides read TGTGCCAGCAGTTACATTTCTCCGCAGGCCTCATGCTCTGGAAACACCATATATTTT. J is TRBJ1-3 and V is TRBV6-2 or TRBV6-3; D not certain. V was shortened by 2 bases and J by 0 bases, with 20 bases between the two germline ends. The length of the CDR3 is 19 residues. Germline loops: CDR1 MNHEY, CDR2 SVGEGT.

The gene calls are TRBV5-1 and TRBJ1-6; 8 positions agree with TRBD1. The germline V gene has CDR1 SGHRS and CDR2 YFSETQ. The CDR3 runs 14 residues. The V and J ends lost 7 bases and 10 bases, in that order; junction bases with no gene match: 10. The CDR3 is CASRSWTGNSPLHF. CDR3 coding DNA: TGCGCCAGCCGGAGCTGGACAGGGAACTCACCCCTCCACTTT.

This clone was counted a single time. CDR3 bases: TGCGCCAGCAGCCAAGTGATGTCCTACGAGCAGTACTTC. It translates to CASSQVMSYEQYF. This chain uses TRBV4-3 with TRBJ2-7; D is uncertain. V lost 1 base and J lost 1, with 5 bases in between. This CDR3 spans 13 amino acids. Germline V lookup: CDR1 LGHNA, CDR2 YSLEER.

The chain joins TRBV2 to TRBJ2-5; 7 bases agree with TRBD1. The CDR3 runs to 13 residues. Germline assignment: CDR1 SNHLY and CDR2 FYNNEI. The junction had 4 bases not matched to a gene; V was cut back by 6 bases and J by 3 bases. The CDR3 nucleotides are TGTGCCAGCAGCCAAACAGGGGAAGAGACCCAGTACTTC. This sequence encodes CASSQTGEETQYF. The variable domain in full, completed from reference TRBV2 and TRBJ2-5, reads EPEVTQTPSHQVTQMGQEVILRCVPISNHLYFYWYRQILGQKVEFLVSFYNNEISEKSEIFDDQFSVERPDGSNFTLKIRSTKLEDSAMYFCASSQTGEETQYFGPGTRLLVL.

In its sample, this clone was seen a few times. The chain links TRBV3-1 (or the pseudogene TRBV3-2) to TRBJ1-4, with 7 bases identical to TRBD1. The V gene's germline CDR1 is LGHDT and CDR2 YNNKEL (reference sequence). The V and J ends lost 0 bases and 7 bases, in that order; junction bases with no gene match: 8. The CDR3 is 16 residues long. CDR3 residues: CASSQDPGQLSEKLFF. Written as DNA, the CDR3 is TGTGCCAGCAGCCAAGACCCGGGACAGCTGAGTGAAAAACTGTTTTTT.